These 4 T cell receptor beta chains came from one sample sequenced in a study of blood T cell repertoires in COVID-19. Profiling relied on immunoSEQ multiplex PCR, and the TCRdb table lists in-frame clones only, not all of them. The sample carries some 90,000 clones, around nine tenths recorded once. What was sequenced was peripheral blood. Source of these receptors: a woman in her sixties or seventies with COVID-19, enrolled during active disease.

V and J are TRBV6-2 or TRBV6-3 and TRBJ1-2; 7 bases fit TRBD1. Germline values: CDR1 MNHEY, CDR2 SVGEGT. Losses at the gene ends were 6 bases for V and 7 bases for J; bases not matched to a gene: 8. This CDR3 is built from 13 residues. CDR3 nucleotide sequence: TGTGCCAGCAGCGACAGGGTAATTGGTGGCTACACCTTC. Encoded protein: CASSDRVIGGYTF.

The CDR3 nucleotides are TGTGCCAGCTCAGAAACCGGGTCCACCGGGGAGCTGTTTTTT. It translates to CASSETGSTGELFF. The chain joins TRBV18 to TRBJ2-2; D gene ambiguous. Germline CDR1 reads KGHSH; CDR2 reads LQKENI. V was shortened by 5 bases and J by 4 bases, with 11 bases between the two germline ends. CDR3 length: 14 amino acids.

This clone was observed once. CDR3 in amino acids: CASSQDYGQLLAKNIQYF. DNA of the CDR3: TGCGCCAGCAGCCAAGATTATGGGCAGTTACTAGCCAAAAACATTCAGTACTTC. The rearrangement uses TRBV4-1 and TRBJ2-4, with D unclear. The CDR3 length is 18 residues. V shed 0 bases and J shed 0 bases, with 15 bases lying between them. The germline gives CDR1 MGHRA, CDR2 YSYEKL.

The chain links TRBV5-1 to TRBJ1-4; D remains ambiguous. The CDR3 has 15 amino acids. Germline V gene sequence: CDR1 SGHRS, CDR2 YFSETQ. Trimming cost V 0 bases and J 0 bases, with 6 bases left between them. CDR3 in DNA: TGCGCCAGCAGCTTGGTTTCGGCAACTAATGAAAAACTGTTTTTT. Encoded protein: CASSLVSATNEKLFF.